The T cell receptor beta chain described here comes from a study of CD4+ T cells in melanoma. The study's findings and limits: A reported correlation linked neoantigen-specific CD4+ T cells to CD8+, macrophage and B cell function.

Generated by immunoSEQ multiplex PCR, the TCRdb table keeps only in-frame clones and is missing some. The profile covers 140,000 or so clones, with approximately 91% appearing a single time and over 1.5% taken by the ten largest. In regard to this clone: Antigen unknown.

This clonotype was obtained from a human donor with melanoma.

The CDR3 sequence is CASSQAITGGGYEQYF. As DNA, the CDR3 is TGCGCCAGCAGCCAAGCCATAACAGGGGGGGGCTACGAGCAGTACTTC. The rearrangement uses TRBV4-1 and TRBJ2-7; a weak D match, TRBD1 (8 bases). Trimming pared 1 base from V and 3 bases from J, leaving 16 bases between. CDR1 MGHRA and CDR2 YSYEKL come from the germline V gene. CDR3 length: 16 amino acids.